Sequencing of this T cell receptor beta chain was carried out in a study of blood T cell repertoires in COVID-19. Study summary: COVID-19 samples collected from the United States, Italy and Spain covered acute and convalescent phases. The analysed material was cDNA or gDNA that came from T cells, B-cell-depleted T cells, or PBMCs.

After removal of 4 bases from V and 10 bases from J, the junction contained 12 bases not matched to a gene. Germline V gene sequence: CDR1 SNHLY, CDR2 FYNNEI. The CDR3 runs 14 residues. Under the authors' procedure: Amplification of reference gene primers provided the estimated nucleated cell counts. Profiling relied on immunoSEQ multiplex PCR, and the TCRdb table lists in-frame clones only, not all of them. Clone size and V and J calls were adopted from that table, with D and trimming inferred from the DNA. Counted here are more than 60,000 clones, 90% occurring once; the ten biggest clones make up about 4.9%.

This receptor was identified in a man between 50 and 59 years old with acute or convalescent COVID-19. The chain uses TRBV2 and TRBJ1-1, with 7 bases lining up with TRBD1. Source material: peripheral blood. The DNA of the CDR3 is TGTGCCAGCAGTGCACAGGGGCTGCCCCAGGCAGCTTTCTTT. Translation: CASSAQGLPQAAFF.